Presented here are 14 T cell receptor beta chains from one specimen sequenced in a study of cytomegalovirus exposure and HLA in healthy donors. The PCR ran on 60 Vbeta and 13 Jbeta primers. The table came from immunoSEQ multiplex PCR; TCRdb's copy has only in-frame clones and leaves some out. This sample has around 150,000 clones, with 70% to 90% found just once. Material for sequencing was PBMCs. The receptors here all came from a woman in her late teens or twenties in good health and CMV-seronegative.

As regards this clone: A read error may produce the germline difference seen at one junction end. The chain is built from TRBV7-9 and TRBJ2-1, with D tentatively TRBD2 (5 bases). The germline V gene encodes CDR1 SEHNR and CDR2 FQNEAQ (reference sequence). This CDR3 has 16 residues. Written as DNA, the CDR3 is TGTTCCAGCAGCCCCCGTGAGAGGGTCGCTTACAATGAGCAGTTCTTC. Protein sequence: CSSSPRERVAYNEQFF.

A note on this clone: The sample has other DNA sequences that encode this CDR3 too. The chain employs TRBV7-2 and TRBJ2-3; D uncertain. The CDR3 totals 12 residues. The germline gives CDR1 SGHTA, CDR2 FQGNSA. V shed 4 bases and J shed 2 bases, with 4 bases lying between them. The CDR3, as DNA: TGTGCCAGCAGCTCTTACACAGATACGCAGTATTTT. Its protein is CASSSYTDTQYF.

This rearrangement joins TRBV18 to TRBJ2-5, with D tentatively TRBD2 (5 bases). Germline V gene lookup returns CDR1 KGHSH and CDR2 LQKENI. V was shortened by 2 bases and J by 4 bases, with 5 bases between the two germline ends. The CDR3 is made up of 12 amino acids. The CDR3 nucleotides are TGTGCCAGCTCACCAGAGGGAGAGACCCAGTACTTC. It encodes CASSPEGETQYF. The full variable domain, in which reference TRBV18 and TRBJ2-5 provide the parts outside the CDR3, is NAGVMQNPRHLVRRRGQEARLRCSPMKGHSHVYWYRQLPEEGLKFMVYLQKENIIDESGMPKERFSAEFPKEGPSILRIQQVVRGDSAAYFCASSPEGETQYFGPGTRLLVL.

The chain combines TRBV4-1 with TRBJ1-2; D is perhaps TRBD1 (6 bases). The germline V gene has CDR1 MGHRA and CDR2 YSYEKL. The CDR3 spans 15 residues. V was shortened by 5 bases and J by 4 bases, with 17 bases between the two germline ends. CDR3: CASSFQQGMGYGYTF. The CDR3 region has the DNA TGCGCCAGCAGCTTCCAACAGGGTATGGGCTATGGCTACACCTTC.

Of note for this clone: The junction differs from germline at one of its ends, possibly a read error. The chain carries TRBV6-5 and TRBJ2-4; 7 positions agree with TRBD1. CDR3 length: 14 amino acids. CDR1 is MNHEY and CDR2 is SVGAGI in the germline V gene. The CDR3 DNA reads TGTGCCAGCAGTGCCGGGACAGCCAAAGACATTCAGTACTTC. Protein sequence: CASSAGTAKDIQYF.

This clone showed up just once. The chain joins TRBV27 to TRBJ2-7, with D hard to call. This CDR3 has 14 amino acids. CDR1 is MNHEY and CDR2 is SMNVEV in the germline V gene (reference sequence). Between the trimmed V and J ends, which lost 2 bases and 3 bases, there was a span of 11 bases. The chain's CDR3 is CASSLTLPLYEQYF. The DNA for the CDR3 is TGTGCCAGCAGTTTAACATTACCTCTCTACGAGCAGTACTTC.

The chain is built from TRBV15 and TRBJ2-1; a weak D match, TRBD1 (6 bases). This CDR3 has 17 residues. V was shortened by 1 base and J by 2 bases, with 15 bases between the two germline ends. CDR1 and CDR2 from the germline V gene are LNHNV and YYDKDF (reference sequence). CDR3 coding DNA: TGTGCCACCAGCAGAGTCTCAGGGGAGATGGCCTACAATGAGCAGTTCTTC. It is translated as CATSRVSGEMAYNEQFF.

Worth noting for this clone: The same CDR3 arises from other DNA sequences in this sample as well. This chain uses TRBV5-1 with TRBJ2-7; tentative D call: TRBD2 (5 bases). Trimming left V 0 bases short and J 2 bases short, with 9 bases between. The CDR3 extends over 14 amino acids. Germline V CDR1 and CDR2: SGHRS, YFSETQ. CDR3 nucleotide sequence: TGCGCCAGCAGCTTGGGGGCGGGCACCTACGAGCAGTACTTC. Encoded protein: CASSLGAGTYEQYF.

V and J are TRBV5-1 and TRBJ2-5; TRBD1 aligns across 9 bases. The V gene end was trimmed by 0 bases and the J gene end by 4 bases; junction bases not matched to a gene: 4. Germline CDR1 SGHRS, CDR2 YFSETQ. The CDR3 is made up of 15 amino acids. CDR3 protein: CASSLAGQGRETQYF. Here the CDR3 DNA reads TGCGCCAGCAGCTTGGCAGGACAGGGGAGAGAGACCCAGTACTTC.

The chain couples TRBV14 to TRBJ2-7; 11 positions match TRBD2. This CDR3 spans 15 amino acids. Germline CDR1 reads SGHDN; CDR2 reads FVKESK. V trimming: 6 bases; J trimming: 2 bases; junction bases outside the gene matches: 6. The CDR3 loop is CASSRGLAETYEQYF. The DNA of the CDR3 is TGTGCCAGCAGTCGGGGACTAGCGGAAACCTACGAGCAGTACTTC.

This clone was counted a single time. This chain joins TRBV28 and TRBJ2-7; 13 bases fit TRBD2. The CDR3 contains 15 residues. With 8 bases clipped from V and 1 base from J, the junction kept 5 bases outside the gene matches. The V gene's germline CDR1 is MDHEN and CDR2 SYDVKM. DNA for the CDR3: TGTGCCAGCTGCCGGACTAGCGGGAGTTCCTACGAGCAGTACTTC. It codes for CASCRTSGSSYEQYF.

This clone was observed a handful of times. The genes are TRBV5-6 and TRBJ2-5; tentatively, D is TRBD2 (6 bases). V was trimmed by 1 base and J by 5 bases, leaving 9 bases between them. CDR3 length: 13 residues. CDR1 is SGHDT, CDR2 YYEEEE, per germline. The CDR3 spells CASSLNSGETQYF. The CDR3 region has the DNA TGTGCCAGCAGCTTGAACAGCGGGGAGACCCAGTACTTC.

The chain joins TRBV5-6 to TRBJ1-3, with 7 bases that match TRBD1. The CDR3 has 16 amino acids. The germline V gene has CDR1 SGHDT and CDR2 YYEEEE. Losses at the gene ends were 4 bases for V and 0 bases for J; bases not matched to a gene: 7. CDR3 loop: CASSQGQVYSGNTIYF. In DNA, the CDR3 is TGTGCCAGCAGCCAAGGACAGGTTTACTCTGGAAACACCATATATTTT. Based on the CDR3 plus reference TRBV5-6 and TRBJ1-3, the full variable domain is DAGVTQSPTHLIKTRGQQVTLRCSPKSGHDTVSWYQQALGQGPQFIFQYYEEEERQRGNFPDRFSGHQFPNYSSELNVNALLLGDSALYLCASSQGQVYSGNTIYFGEGSWLTVV.

This clone was recorded once. The V call is TRBV30, the J call TRBJ2-2, with TRBD2 as a possible D gene (5 bases). With 1 base removed from V and 6 bases from J, the gap between germline ends came to 15 bases. CDR3 length: 15 amino acids. Germline CDR1 GTSNPN, CDR2 SVGIG (reference sequence). CDR3 sequence (DNA): TGTGCCTGGAGTGCCGGTCTAGCCGGCGCCGGGGAGCTGTTTTTT. Translating it yields CAWSAGLAGAGELFF. The full variable domain, its missing parts supplied by reference TRBV30 and TRBJ2-2, is SQTIHQWPATLVQPVGSPLSLECTVEGTSNPNLYWYRQAAGRGLQLLFYSVGIGQISSEVPQNLSASRPQDRQFILSSKKLLLSDSGFYLCAWSAGLAGAGELFFGEGSRLTVL.